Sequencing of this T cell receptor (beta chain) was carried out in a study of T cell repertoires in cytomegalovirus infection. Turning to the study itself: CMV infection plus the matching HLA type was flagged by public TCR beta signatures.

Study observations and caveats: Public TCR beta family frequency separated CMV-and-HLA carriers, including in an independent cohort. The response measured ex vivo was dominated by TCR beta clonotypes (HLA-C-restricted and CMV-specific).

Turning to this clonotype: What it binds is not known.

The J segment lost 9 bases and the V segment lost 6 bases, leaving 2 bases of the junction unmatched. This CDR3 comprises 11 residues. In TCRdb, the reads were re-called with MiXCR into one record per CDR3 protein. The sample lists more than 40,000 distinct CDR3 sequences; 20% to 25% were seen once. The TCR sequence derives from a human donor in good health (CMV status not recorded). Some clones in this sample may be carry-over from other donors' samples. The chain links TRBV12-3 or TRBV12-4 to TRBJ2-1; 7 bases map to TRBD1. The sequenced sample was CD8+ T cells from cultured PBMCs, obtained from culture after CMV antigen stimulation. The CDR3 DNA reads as TGTGCCAGCAGAGACAGGGCTGAGCAGTTCTTC. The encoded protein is CASRDRAEQFF.